A single sample is the source of the 21 T cell receptor beta chains below, sequenced in a study of Ad26.COV2.S vaccination and SARS-CoV-2 variants. Treatment here: 15 to 20 received Ad26.COV2.S at low or high dose, single or two shots; about 5 received placebo; per-sample allocation not given. After the first vaccine or placebo injection, samples were drawn on day 63. The protocol was immunoSEQ multiplex PCR, while the TCRdb copy is restricted to in-frame clones and leaves out a portion. Among roughly 350,000 clones, roughly 89% were seen once, and the ten largest hold 5%. The sequenced sample was peripheral blood, obtained in a trial of Ad26.COV2.S vaccine versus placebo. These receptors all come from a person between 18 and 65 years old who received the Ad26.COV2.S COVID-19 vaccine or a placebo.

This sequence joins TRBV18 and TRBJ2-3; TRBD2 might be the D (5 bases). Germline V lookup: CDR1 KGHSH, CDR2 LQKENI. Trimming removed 4 bases from V and 3 bases from J, with 14 bases in between. The CDR3 is 15 residues long. CDR3 nucleotide sequence: TGTGCCAGCTCACTCGCCACGGGGAATACAGATACGCAGTATTTT. Translation: CASSLATGNTDTQYF.

DNA for the CDR3: TGTGCCAGCAGCCCGACAGGGGCTGTCGAGCAGTACTTC. It is translated as CASSPTGAVEQYF. The genes are TRBV3-1 (or the pseudogene TRBV3-2) and TRBJ2-7; 8 bases fit TRBD1. The CDR3 consists of 13 residues. Germline loops: CDR1 LGHDT, CDR2 YNNKEL (reference sequence). The junction had 5 bases not matched to a gene; V was cut back by 4 bases and J by 6 bases.

This clone has just one count. The rearrangement joins TRBV18 to TRBJ2-7; D call uncertain. V was cut by 2 bases and J by 2 bases, with 10 bases left in between. Germline-derived CDR1 and CDR2 are KGHSH and LQKENI. The CDR3 totals 14 residues. CDR3 residues: CASSPSGVPYEQYF. The DNA for the CDR3 is TGTGCCAGCTCACCATCTGGGGTACCCTACGAGCAGTACTTC.

The chain recombines TRBV11-2 with TRBJ2-2, with 7 nucleotides matching TRBD1. Germline V CDR1 and CDR2: SGHAT, FQNNGV. The ends lost 4 bases at V and 0 bases at J; junction bases unmatched: 2. This CDR3 contains 15 residues. The CDR3, as DNA: TGTGCCAGCAGCTACAGGGGAGCGAACACCGGGGAGCTGTTTTTT. This gives the protein CASSYRGANTGELFF. The full variable domain, its missing parts supplied by reference TRBV11-2 and TRBJ2-2, is EAGVAQSPRYKIIEKRQSVAFWCNPISGHATLYWYQQILGQGPKLLIQFQNNGVVDDSQLPKDRFSAERLKGVDSTLKIQPAKLEDSAVYLCASSYRGANTGELFFGEGSRLTVL.

V usage is TRBV6-5 and J usage is TRBJ1-4; the D gene is possibly TRBD1 (5 bases). CDR3 size: 16 residues. CDR1 is MNHEY and CDR2 is SVGAGI in the germline V gene. V was clipped by 0 bases and J by 5 bases, with 13 bases between them. CDR3: CASSYSEGSRNEKLFF. CDR3 sequence (DNA): TGTGCCAGCAGTTACTCGGAGGGGTCTAGGAATGAAAAACTGTTTTTT.

V is TRBV7-9 and J is TRBJ1-5; the match to TRBD1 covers 7 bases. The germline CDR1 and CDR2 sequences are SEHNR and FQNEAQ (reference sequence). The CDR3 extends over 15 amino acids. The trim removed 0 bases at V and 4 bases at J, leaving 3 bases unmatched. The CDR3 nucleotides read TGTGCCAGCAGCTTAGCATCAGGGGGGAATCAGCCCCAGCATTTT. Translation: CASSLASGGNQPQHF.

The CDR3 here is CTSSLNLGTGELFF. The DNA of the CDR3 is TGCACCAGCAGCCTTAACCTAGGCACCGGGGAGCTGTTTTTT. The rearrangement joins TRBV1 to TRBJ2-2; no check of the table's D call, TRBD2, against the DNA was made. TRBV1 represents a pseudogene. The CDR3 spans 14 residues.

V and J are TRBV9 and TRBJ2-7; maybe TRBD1 (5 bases). This CDR3 region has 14 residues. Germline lookup yields CDR1 SGDLS and CDR2 YYNGEE. The V end lost 0 bases, the J end lost 3 bases, and 10 bases lay between the germline ends. CDR3 in amino acids: CASSVGIDSYEQYF. The CDR3 region has the DNA TGTGCCAGCAGCGTAGGGATCGACAGCTACGAGCAGTACTTC. The full variable domain, with the rest looked up from reference TRBV9 and TRBJ2-7, is DSGVTQTPKHLITATGQRVTLRCSPRSGDLSVYWYQQSLDQGLQFLIQYYNGEERAKGNILERFSAQQFPDLHSELNLSSLELGDSALYFCASSVGIDSYEQYFGPGTRLTVT.

The chain is built from TRBV7-2 and TRBJ2-7; D uncertain. Germline V gene data show CDR1 as SGHTA and CDR2 as FQGNSA. Trimming shortened V by 1 base and J by 0 bases, and 7 bases separated the two germline ends. The CDR3 length is 14 residues. CDR3 coding DNA: TGTGCCAGCAGCTTAGGCCCAATCTCCTACGAGCAGTACTTC. This translates into CASSLGPISYEQYF.

This clone was observed a few times. The rearrangement joins TRBV11-2 to TRBJ1-2; 7 nucleotides match TRBD1. The CDR3 covers 15 residues. Germline assignment: CDR1 SGHAT and CDR2 FQNNGV. The trim removed 0 bases at V and 7 bases at J, leaving 8 bases unmatched. Here the CDR3 DNA reads TGTGCCAGCAGCTTAGATATTACCGACAGGGCTGGCTACACCTTC. The encoded protein is CASSLDITDRAGYTF.

The V gene is TRBV7-2, the J gene TRBJ1-5; D possibly corresponds to TRBD1 (6 bases). The germline CDR1 and CDR2 sequences are SGHTA and FQGNSA. CDR3 size: 15 residues. V was shortened by 3 bases and J by 1 base, with 10 bases between the two germline ends. This chain's CDR3 is CASSLGTPSNQPQHF. CDR3 bases: TGTGCCAGCAGCTTGGGGACACCAAGCAATCAGCCCCAGCATTTT.

The chain uses TRBV11-2 and TRBJ2-1; D not resolved. The length of the CDR3 is 13 residues. Germline loops: CDR1 SGHAT, CDR2 FQNNGV. Between the trimmed V and J ends, which lost 5 bases and 7 bases, there was a span of 12 bases. This CDR3 is CASSPLPRNEQFF. The DNA for the CDR3 is TGTGCCAGCAGCCCCCTCCCTCGGAATGAGCAGTTCTTC.

V usage is TRBV2 and J usage is TRBJ2-2; tentatively, D is TRBD2 (5 bases). Trimming pared 5 bases from V and 7 bases from J, leaving 8 bases between. Germline CDR1 reads SNHLY; CDR2 reads FYNNEI. The CDR3 sequence is 12 residues long. The CDR3 loop is CASSPGFGELFF. As DNA, the CDR3 is TGTGCCAGCAGTCCGGGGTTCGGGGAGCTGTTTTTT. The full variable domain, completed using reference TRBV2 and TRBJ2-2, is EPEVTQTPSHQVTQMGQEVILRCVPISNHLYFYWYRQILGQKVEFLVSFYNNEISEKSEIFDDQFSVERPDGSNFTLKIRSTKLEDSAMYFCASSPGFGELFFGEGSRLTVL.

The gene calls are TRBV3-1 (or the pseudogene TRBV3-2) and TRBJ1-6; the D gene is possibly TRBD1 (6 bases). V gave up 4 bases and J gave up 8 bases, with 12 bases separating them. This CDR3 contains 14 residues. Germline CDR1 and CDR2: LGHDT and YNNKEL (reference sequence). The CDR3 nucleotides read TGTGCCAGCAGCCCCCCGGGGGGCTATTCACCCCTCCACTTT. Protein sequence: CASSPPGGYSPLHF.

This chain connects TRBV28 to TRBJ2-3; no clear D. Germline-derived CDR1 and CDR2 are MDHEN and SYDVKM. The CDR3 loop spans 14 amino acids. V lost 2 bases and J lost 1, with 7 bases in between. The CDR3 reads CASSLAGRTDTQYF. The CDR3 nucleotides are TGTGCCAGCAGTTTAGCTGGGCGCACAGATACGCAGTATTTT.

This clone showed up just a few times. This chain connects TRBV4-3 to TRBJ1-6; 11 bases are shared with TRBD1. Germline V CDR1 and CDR2: LGHNA, YSLEER. The V gene end was trimmed by 4 bases and the J gene end by 9 bases; junction bases not matched to a gene: 8. This CDR3 is built from 16 residues. This CDR3 reads CASSPGWDRGGSPLHF. In DNA form, the CDR3 reads TGCGCCAGCAGCCCCGGATGGGACAGGGGGGGTTCACCCCTCCACTTT.

The chain combines TRBV18 with TRBJ2-3; maybe TRBD1 (6 bases). V shed 3 bases and J shed 9 bases, with 16 bases lying between them. The CDR3 is 14 residues long. In germline, CDR1 is KGHSH, CDR2 LQKENI. The CDR3 spells CASSPRDTIETQYF. DNA for the CDR3: TGTGCCAGCTCACCTCGGGACACGATCGAAACGCAGTATTTT.

The rearrangement uses TRBV2 and TRBJ1-2; D gene unclear. V lost 4 bases to trimming and J lost 6 bases, with 9 bases between them. The CDR3 runs 12 residues. Germline loops: CDR1 SNHLY, CDR2 FYNNEI. CDR3 sequence reads: CASSVGGDGYTF. The CDR3 DNA reads TGTGCCAGCAGTGTCGGTGGAGATGGCTACACCTTC.

The chain has TRBV9 and TRBJ2-2; 8 positions match TRBD1. The CDR3 loop spans 16 amino acids. J gave up 3 bases and V 4 bases, and 8 bases lay outside the gene matches. In germline, CDR1 is SGDLS, CDR2 YYNGEE. The CDR3 bases are TGTGCCAGCAGCCCCCGACAGGGGTGGGACACCGGGGAGCTGTTTTTT. Translated, it gives CASSPRQGWDTGELFF.

V is TRBV29-1 and J is TRBJ1-2, with a possible D match to TRBD1 (6 bases). Germline CDR1 reads SQVTM; CDR2 reads ANQGSEA. Trimming took off 6 bases at V and 7 bases at J, with 18 bases between the two ends. CDR3 length: 13 amino acids. The CDR3 DNA follows: TGCAGCGTCCTGAACAGGGAGTTGGGTGGCTACACCTTC. Translation gives CSVLNRELGGYTF.

This rearrangement joins TRBV4-1 to TRBJ1-5, with a possible D match to TRBD1 (5 bases). The V gene lost 4 bases and the J gene lost 5 bases, with 15 bases spanning the gap. This CDR3 is built from 15 residues. The germline CDR1 and CDR2 sequences are MGHRA and YSYEKL. The CDR3 here is CASSRAGLRDQPQHF. DNA of the CDR3: TGCGCCAGCAGCCGAGCAGGGTTGAGGGATCAGCCCCAGCATTTT.